This T cell receptor beta chain originates from a study of shared clonotypes between healthy human individuals. Produced via immunoSEQ multiplex PCR; TCRdb's table is partial and in-frame only. Of a few million clones in the sample, just over 90% were seen once. The source material was naive CD4+ T cells sorted from blood. Subset in this sample: CD45RA+ positively selected. The receptor comes from a man aged 18 to 35 in good health.

This CDR3 is CASSPMGRVQETQYF. In DNA form, the CDR3 reads TGCGCCAGCAGCCCCATGGGCAGAGTCCAAGAGACCCAGTACTTC. This chain connects TRBV5-1 to TRBJ2-5; D gene uncertain. The ends were cut back, 4 bases at V and 1 base at J, with 14 bases in the middle. CDR1 is SGHRS and CDR2 is YFSETQ in the germline V gene. The CDR3 is 15 amino acids.